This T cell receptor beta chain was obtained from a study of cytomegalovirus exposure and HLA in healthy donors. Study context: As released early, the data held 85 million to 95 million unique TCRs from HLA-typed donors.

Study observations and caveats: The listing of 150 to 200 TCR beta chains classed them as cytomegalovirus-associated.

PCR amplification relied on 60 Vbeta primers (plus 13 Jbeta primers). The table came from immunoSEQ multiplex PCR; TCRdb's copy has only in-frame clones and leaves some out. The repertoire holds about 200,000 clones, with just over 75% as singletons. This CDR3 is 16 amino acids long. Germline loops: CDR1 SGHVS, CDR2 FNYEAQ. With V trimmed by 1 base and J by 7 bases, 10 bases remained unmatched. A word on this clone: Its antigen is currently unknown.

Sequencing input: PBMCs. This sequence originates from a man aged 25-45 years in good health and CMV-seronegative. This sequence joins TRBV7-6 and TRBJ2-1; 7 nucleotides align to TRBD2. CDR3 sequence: CASSLEASGRENEQFF. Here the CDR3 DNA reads TGTGCCAGCAGCTTAGAAGCTAGCGGACGTGAAAATGAGCAGTTCTTC.